One and the same sample provided the 21 T cell receptor beta chains below, sequenced in a study of T-cell reconstitution after alpha-beta-depleted transplantation in children. A library of TCRbeta sequences, prepared with unique molecular identifiers, was generated. TCRdb passed the PCR reads through MiXCR, listing each CDR3 protein once. Of about 610,000 distinct CDR3 sequences in the sample, roughly a tenth were seen once. The sequencing here drew on PBMCs from the stem cell graft donor, taken from the stem cell graft. The receptors were sampled from a human donor who donated a stem cell graft to a child with acute myeloid leukemia.

The chain uses TRBV6-5 and TRBJ2-7; maybe TRBD2 (5 bases). CDR3 length: 17 amino acids. Germline CDR1 MNHEY, CDR2 SVGAGI. Between the trimmed V and J ends, which lost 0 bases and 4 bases, there was a span of 19 bases. CDR3 sequence reads: CASSYSSSSPAIYEQYF. CDR3 sequence (DNA): TGTGCCAGCAGTTACTCGAGCTCTAGCCCTGCAATATACGAGCAGTACTTC.

This clonotype was seen only a few times. This chain joins TRBV6-6 and TRBJ2-7; 9 nucleotides align to TRBD2. Germline CDR1 reads MNHNY; CDR2 reads SVGAGI (reference sequence). The CDR3 length is 12 residues. V shed 4 bases, J shed 7 bases, and the junction held 2 bases outside the gene matches. The CDR3 loop is CASSSLAGEQYF. The CDR3 nucleotides read TGTGCCAGCAGTTCCCTAGCGGGAGAGCAGTACTTC.

The gene calls are TRBV6-2 or TRBV6-3 and TRBJ2-5; 14 bases agree with TRBD2. There are 16 residues in the CDR3. J lost 3 bases, V lost 6 bases, and 6 bases had no gene match. CDR1 is MNHEY, CDR2 SVGEGT, per germline. The chain's CDR3 is CASSHGLAGGEETQYF. In DNA, the CDR3 is TGTGCCAGCAGCCACGGACTAGCGGGAGGAGAAGAGACCCAGTACTTC.

The table lists this clonotype with many counts. The chain has TRBV7-2 and TRBJ2-1, with 7 bases matching TRBD2. The CDR3 contains 16 residues. Per germline, CDR1 SGHTA and CDR2 FQGNSA. The J segment lost 0 bases and the V segment lost 4 bases, leaving 6 bases of the junction unmatched. CDR3: CASSWTSSSSYNEQFF. DNA of the CDR3: TGTGCCAGCAGCTGGACTAGTTCGAGCTCCTACAATGAGCAGTTCTTC. Complete variable domain (other parts from reference TRBV7-2 and TRBJ2-1): GAGVSQSPSNKVTEKGKDVELRCDPISGHTALYWYRQSLGQGLEFLIYFQGNSAPDKSGLPSDRFSAERTGGSVSTLTIQRTQQEDSAVYLCASSWTSSSSYNEQFFGPGTRLTVL.

This clonotype was recorded a few times. The chain uses TRBV5-1 and TRBJ2-5; 11 nucleotides line up with TRBD2. The CDR3 spans 14 residues. V trimming: 7 bases; J trimming: 2 bases; junction bases outside the gene matches: 4. From germline, CDR1 is SGHRS and CDR2 YFSETQ. The CDR3 reads CASARLAGQETQYF. The CDR3 DNA follows: TGCGCCAGCGCTAGACTAGCGGGACAAGAGACCCAGTACTTC.

This clonotype has only a few counts. The chain couples TRBV27 to TRBJ2-1; 9 nucleotides agree with TRBD2. V lost 0 bases and J lost 1; bases outside the gene matches: 7. This CDR3 is 18 amino acids long. Germline V gene lookup returns CDR1 MNHEY and CDR2 SMNVEV (reference sequence). The CDR3 region is CASSLSMGLAPSYNEQFF. In DNA, the CDR3 is TGTGCCAGCAGTTTATCGATGGGACTAGCCCCTTCCTACAATGAGCAGTTCTTC.

This chain links TRBV6-5 with TRBJ2-3; D possibly corresponds to TRBD2 (6 bases). CDR1 is MNHEY, CDR2 SVGAGI, per germline. V was cut by 2 bases and J by 4 bases, with 10 bases left in between. The CDR3 spans 14 residues. In DNA form, the CDR3 reads TGTGCCAGCAGTTACCTGGCGGGACCAGATACGCAGTATTTT. It yields the protein CASSYLAGPDTQYF.

The chain employs TRBV6-6 and TRBJ2-5; D ambiguous. This CDR3 is 13 amino acids long. The V and J ends lost 4 bases and 5 bases respectively, with 11 bases between them. CDR1 is MNHNY, CDR2 SVGAGI, per germline (reference sequence). This chain's CDR3 is CASSSELGETQYF. CDR3 DNA sequence: TGTGCCAGCAGTTCCGAGTTGGGGGAGACCCAGTACTTC.

This clonotype was seen at least ten times. The rearrangement links TRBV3-1 to TRBJ1-1; 9 bases line up with TRBD1. With V trimmed by 4 bases and J by 2 bases, 5 bases remained unmatched. This CDR3 contains 15 residues. Germline V gene data show CDR1 as LGHDT and CDR2 as YNNKEL (reference sequence). Written as DNA, the CDR3 is TGTGCCAGCAGCCTCCCGGGACAGGGCAACACTGAAGCTTTCTTT. Protein: CASSLPGQGNTEAFF.

This clonotype was counted ten times or more. The V and J genes are TRBV20-1 and TRBJ2-7, with a weak D call TRBD2 (6 bases). This CDR3 comprises 16 residues. V lost 2 bases and J lost 4, with 21 bases in between. Germline CDR1 is DFQATT and CDR2 is SNEGSKA (reference sequence). Here the CDR3 reads CSARRQPGGRQYEQYF. CDR3 nucleotides: TGCAGTGCTAGAAGGCAACCTGGGGGGAGGCAGTACGAGCAGTACTTC.

In this sample, this clonotype turned up many times. The chain joins TRBV20-1 to TRBJ2-6, with a weak D call TRBD1 (7 bases). The CDR3 has 15 amino acids. The germline V gene has CDR1 DFQATT and CDR2 SNEGSKA (reference sequence). V lost 6 bases, J lost 0 bases, and 12 bases lay in between. Written as DNA, the CDR3 is TGCAGTGCCCGACAGGGAGGCTCTGGGGCCAACGTCCTGACTTTC. Translation: CSARQGGSGANVLTF.

This clonotype came up a few times. As the CDR3 is not closed by the conserved phenylalanine or tryptophan, this likely results from a read error. The V gene is TRBV20-1, the J gene TRBJ2-3, with D unclear. V was pared by 1 base and J by 0 bases, with 11 bases between. CDR3 length: 15 amino acids. Germline lookup yields CDR1 DFQATT and CDR2 SNEGSKA (reference sequence). In nucleotides, the CDR3 is TGCAGTGCTAGAGTTCACGGAACTAGCACAGATACGCAGTATTGT. Translation: CSARVHGTSTDTQYC.

There are many counts of this clonotype. This sequence joins TRBV11-2 and TRBJ1-6, with D maybe TRBD1 (6 bases). The CDR3 covers 16 residues. V gave up 5 bases and J gave up 6 bases, with 17 bases separating them. Germline CDR1 is SGHAT and CDR2 is FQNNGV. This chain's CDR3 is CASSPLTGHRNSPLHF. The CDR3 DNA sequence: TGTGCCAGCAGCCCCTTGACGGGACACCGTAATTCACCCCTCCACTTT.

This clonotype was picked up many times. J is TRBJ2-2 and V is TRBV20-1; either TRBD1 or TRBD2 may supply D (7 bases each). This CDR3 is built from 15 residues. V was pared by 0 bases and J by 4 bases, with 12 bases between. CDR1 and CDR2 from the germline V gene are DFQATT and SNEGSKA (reference sequence). As DNA, the CDR3 is TGCAGTGCTAGAGATCGCAGGGGGGGCACCGGGGAGCTGTTTTTT. Its protein product is CSARDRRGGTGELFF.

The rearrangement uses TRBV20-1 and TRBJ2-5; TRBD2 agrees at 9 bases. This CDR3 is 16 amino acids long. Germline V CDR1 and CDR2: DFQATT, SNEGSKA (reference sequence). Trimming cost V 1 base and J 3 bases; bases outside gene matches: 9. CDR3 nucleotide sequence: TGCAGTGCTAGAGTGGCGGGACTAGCCATTGAAGAGACCCAGTACTTC. Residues: CSARVAGLAIEETQYF.

This clonotype has more than one count but fewer than ten. The gene calls are TRBV5-1 and TRBJ2-1; no definite D call. The germline V gene encodes CDR1 SGHRS and CDR2 YFSETQ. Deletions cut 3 bases from V and 5 bases from J, with 12 bases between. The CDR3 consists of 14 residues. The CDR3 DNA reads as TGCGCCAGCAGCTCTTCTCCCCGGGACAATGAGCAGTTCTTC. It codes for CASSSSPRDNEQFF.

The V and J genes are TRBV30 and TRBJ2-1; the D gene is possibly TRBD2 (6 bases). This CDR3 contains 13 residues. V lost 5 bases, J lost 7 bases, and 15 bases lay in between. Germline V CDR1 and CDR2: GTSNPN, SVGIG (reference sequence). CDR3 protein: CAWGTGGGNEQFF. The CDR3 nucleotides read TGTGCCTGGGGGACTGGGGGTGGAAATGAGCAGTTCTTC.

This clonotype was found a few times. The V and J genes are TRBV3-1 and TRBJ1-5; D is possibly TRBD1 (5 bases). V was trimmed by 3 bases and J by 4 bases, leaving 19 bases between them. From germline, CDR1 is LGHDT and CDR2 YNNKEL (reference sequence). The CDR3 runs 17 residues. CDR3 DNA: TGTGCCAGCAGCCACAGTAGGGGATTGGAGGGTAATCAGCCCCAGCATTTT. Translating it yields CASSHSRGLEGNQPQHF.

This clonotype was seen only a few times. The chain combines TRBV11-2 with TRBJ2-3; TRBD2 agrees at 10 bases. CDR1 is SGHAT, CDR2 FQNNGV, per germline. CDR3 length equals 18 residues. Unmatched junction bases numbered 8, after V lost 0 bases and J lost 2 bases. The CDR3 is CASSLDGTSETFTDTQYF. The CDR3 region has the DNA TGTGCCAGCAGCTTAGACGGGACTAGCGAGACTTTCACAGATACGCAGTATTTT. The full variable domain, rest sourced from reference TRBV11-2 and TRBJ2-3, is EAGVAQSPRYKIIEKRQSVAFWCNPISGHATLYWYQQILGQGPKLLIQFQNNGVVDDSQLPKDRFSAERLKGVDSTLKIQPAKLEDSAVYLCASSLDGTSETFTDTQYFGPGTRLTVL.

This clonotype has just a few counts. This chain uses TRBV20-1 with TRBJ2-5, with D hard to call. V lost 6 bases and J lost 5, with 4 bases in between. CDR3 size: 9 residues. Germline CDR1 reads DFQATT; CDR2 reads SNEGSKA (reference sequence). CDR3 DNA sequence: TGCAGTGCCAGCGAGACCCAGTACTTC. This encodes CSASETQYF.

As regards this clonotype: A junction end diverges from the germline sequence, so it may reflect a read error. V usage is TRBV7-8 and J usage is TRBJ1-1; D gene uncertain. Per germline, CDR1 SGHVS and CDR2 FQNEAQ. The CDR3 is made up of 15 amino acids. The CDR3 protein is CASSHRPRENIEAFF. The CDR3 bases are TGTGCCAGCAGCCACCGGCCGAGGGAGAACATTGAAGCTTTCTTT.